The T cell receptor (beta chain) under discussion was sequenced for a study of cytomegalovirus exposure and HLA in healthy donors. This clone was picked up one time. The V gene lost 1 base and the J gene lost 6 bases, with 10 bases spanning the gap. Germline CDR1 reads MNHNS; CDR2 reads SASEGT. The CDR3 has 14 amino acids. Assay used: immunoSEQ multiplex PCR; TCRdb lists only in-frame clones, some missing. The data hold about 330,000 clones, with about nine tenths observed a single time. Donors were drawn from the roughly 130-subject validation cohort, separate from the approximately 670-subject first cohort.

The sample comprised PBMCs. This sequence was found in a woman aged 18-30 years in good health and CMV-seronegative. The chain employs TRBV6-1 and TRBJ1-5; D is unclear. Here the CDR3 DNA reads TGTGCCAGCAGTGAAGGGCCAGGCTTTCAGCCCCAGCATTTT. As protein: CASSEGPGFQPQHF.